This TCR beta chain appears in the sequencing data of a study of cytomegalovirus exposure and HLA in healthy donors. In the study overall: The study's early data release held roughly 91 million unique TCRs from HLA-typed donors. Study observations and caveats: A later analysis associated 15,000 or so TCR beta sequences with HLA alleles at a 0.05 false discovery rate.

The PCR ran on 60 Vbeta and 13 Jbeta primers. Only in-frame clones appear in the TCRdb table, and some are missing; sequencing was by immunoSEQ multiplex PCR. The data hold around 160,000 clones, with about 80% observed a single time. As concerns this clone: Its antigen remains unidentified.

This TCR was recovered from a woman in her thirties or forties in good health and CMV-seronegative. Sequenced material: PBMCs.

As DNA, the CDR3 is TGCGCCAGCAGCTCACGACTTACTCTGAACACTGAAGCTTTCTTT. Encoded protein: CASSSRLTLNTEAFF. V is TRBV5-1 and J is TRBJ1-1; D is uncertain. CDR3 length: 15 amino acids. Germline-derived CDR1 and CDR2 are SGHRS and YFSETQ. Trimming removed 3 bases from V and 0 bases from J, with 12 bases in between.